The source of this T cell receptor (beta chain) is a study of post-analysis software for immune sequencing data. About the research overall: Recorded disease courses covered relapsing-remitting, secondary progressive and progressive-relapsing multiple sclerosis. Some patients had no subtype annotation. Study-wide points: Patients used about 5 TRBV segments, including TRBV5-6, TRBV5-1 and TRBV20-1, more often than controls. Patients with multiple sclerosis recorded significantly lower normalized Chao1 diversity than controls, the study found. Samples from a shared batch, those prepared together, strongly co-clustered by F measure.

As to this clonotype: Its antigen is currently unknown.

Germline V gives CDR1 MGHDK, CDR2 SYGVNS. The CDR3 contains 10 residues. Included in the TCR beta cDNA libraries were unique molecular identifiers. cDNA molecules numbering about half a million came from approximately 1 to 10 million T cells. TCRdb called the PCR reads again in MiXCR, with one record for every CDR3 protein. This table holds 450,000 or so distinct CDR3 sequences, roughly 46% found once. The sample consisted of blood. The receptor comes from a girl aged 10-17 years with multiple sclerosis. The chain uses TRBV25-1 and TRBJ2-5; TRBD2 might be the D (5 bases). The DNA end lines up better with TRBJ2-7; the J call may be wrong. Here the CDR3 DNA reads TGTGCCAGCAGGGCGGGCGAGCAGTACTTC. Translation gives CASRAGEQYF.